The 13 T cell receptor beta chains given below trace back to one sample, sequenced in a study of control samples from healthy donors and cancer patients. Clones were sequenced by immunoSEQ multiplex PCR, and TCRdb holds only the in-frame ones, with some missing. The sample gives about 110,000 clones, 83% of which show up once; around 14% is in the top ten. Sequences were obtained from blood. These receptors originate from a woman aged 50 to 65 in good health.

Worth noting for this clone: The junction and the germline gene differ at one end; a read error may be behind it. Here the CDR3 reads CASNLNRGRRKTVF. CDR3 coding DNA: TGTGCCAGCAACCTTAACAGGGGGCGAAGAAAAACTGTTTTT. The chain is built from TRBV9 and TRBJ1-4; 9 bases are shared with TRBD1. Per the germline V gene, CDR1 is SGDLS and CDR2 is YYNGEE. The CDR3 is 14 amino acids.

The CDR3 protein is CASTRRSLETQYF. The CDR3 region has the DNA TGTGCCAGCACCCGACGGAGCCTAGAGACCCAGTACTTC. The V gene is TRBV11-1, the J gene TRBJ2-5; no clear D gene. The germline CDR1 and CDR2 sequences are SGHAT and FQDESV (reference sequence). The CDR3 runs to 13 residues. Trimming took 7 bases from V and 4 from J, leaving 13 bases between them.

The V gene is TRBV7-2, the J gene TRBJ1-2; TRBD1 agrees at 8 bases. Germline trimming cut 4 bases from V and 4 bases from J; bases unmatched to any gene: 5. CDR1 and CDR2 (germline): SGHTA, FQGNSA. This CDR3 spans 14 amino acids. The CDR3 loop is CASSSSGGSYGYTF. CDR3 DNA sequence: TGTGCCAGCAGCTCCTCAGGGGGCAGCTATGGCTACACCTTC.

The chain is built from TRBV18 and TRBJ2-1, with D perhaps TRBD1 or TRBD2 (7 bases each). Germline values: CDR1 KGHSH, CDR2 LQKENI. V was trimmed by 5 bases and J by 5 bases, leaving 13 bases between them. CDR3 length equals 14 residues. Here the CDR3 DNA reads TGTGCCAGCTCAACAGCGGGACAGCACAATGAGCAGTTCTTC. This gives the protein CASSTAGQHNEQFF.

This clone has only a few counts. This chain links TRBV5-1 with TRBJ2-5; possibly TRBD2 for D (6 bases). The CDR3 covers 17 residues. V was clipped by 4 bases and J by 2 bases, with 21 bases between them. Germline V gives CDR1 SGHRS, CDR2 YFSETQ. CDR3 loop: CASSKGDLQEGQETQYF. As DNA, the CDR3 is TGCGCCAGCAGCAAAGGGGACCTTCAGGAGGGGCAAGAGACCCAGTACTTC. Supplemented by reference TRBV5-1 and TRBJ2-5, the full variable domain reads KAGVTQTPRYLIKTRGQQVTLSCSPISGHRSVSWYQQTPGQGLQFLFEYFSETQRNKGNFPGRFSGRQFSNSRSEMNVSTLELGDSALYLCASSKGDLQEGQETQYFGPGTRLLVL.

This clone has just a few counts. The V and J genes are TRBV19 and TRBJ1-2; D call uncertain. The germline V and J ends were trimmed by 3 bases and 1 base, with 9 bases remaining between them. In germline, CDR1 is LNHDA, CDR2 SQIVND (reference sequence). The CDR3 runs 14 residues. CDR3 amino acids: CASSISDNNYGYTF. The CDR3, as DNA: TGTGCCAGTAGTATCAGCGACAATAACTATGGCTACACCTTC.

As concerns this clone: Within the sample, other DNA sequences also encode this same CDR3. This chain links TRBV19 with TRBJ2-5; 10 bases line up with TRBD2. The length of the CDR3 is 15 residues. Trimming at V came to 3 bases and at J to 5 bases, leaving 6 bases not matched to a gene. The germline V gene encodes CDR1 LNHDA and CDR2 SQIVND (reference sequence). The CDR3 loop is CASSILAGGQETQYF. The CDR3 nucleotides read TGTGCCAGTAGTATCTTAGCGGGGGGCCAGGAGACCCAGTACTTC.

This clone appeared once. The rearrangement links TRBV6-5 to TRBJ2-1; D not certain. Deletions cut 5 bases from V and 15 bases from J, with 20 bases between. There are 13 residues in the CDR3. From germline, CDR1 is MNHEY and CDR2 SVGAGI. The CDR3 reads CASSPLDKDDSFF. CDR3 DNA sequence: TGTGCCAGCAGTCCTCTCGACAAGGACGATTCGTTCTTC.

This chain joins TRBV11-2 and TRBJ2-2; 7 positions match TRBD1. The CDR3 totals 16 residues. Trimming cost V 1 base and J 0 bases; bases outside gene matches: 2. From germline, CDR1 is SGHAT and CDR2 FQNNGV. CDR3 residues: CASSLGDRANTGELFF. Here the CDR3 DNA reads TGTGCCAGCAGCTTAGGAGACAGGGCGAACACCGGGGAGCTGTTTTTT.

V is TRBV4-3 and J is TRBJ2-3; TRBD1 matches at 8 bases. The germline V gene encodes CDR1 LGHNA and CDR2 YSLEER. The CDR3 is 16 amino acids. Trimming removed 3 bases from V and 3 bases from J; junction bases left unmatched: 8. The CDR3 bases are TGCGCCAGCAGCCATGAAACAGGGGGAAGGACAGATACGCAGTATTTT. Its protein product is CASSHETGGRTDTQYF.

This clone has a single count. The chain links TRBV11-3 to TRBJ2-1; D is perhaps TRBD1 (6 bases). Germline CDR1 and CDR2: SGHNT and YENEEA. This CDR3 is built from 15 residues. V was clipped by 3 bases and J by 4 bases, with 13 bases between them. This CDR3 reads CASSLDRQSYNEQFF. The CDR3 DNA follows: TGTGCCAGCAGCTTGGACAGACAATCTTACAATGAGCAGTTCTTC.

Only a few counts were recorded for this clone. The CDR3 bases are TGTGCCAGCTCACCACGGGGGGATCGAGAGACCCAGTACTTC. This encodes CASSPRGDRETQYF. The rearrangement links TRBV18 to TRBJ2-5; D is possibly TRBD2 (6 bases). Trimming removed 1 base at V and 4 bases at J, with 10 bases between. This CDR3 region has 14 residues. Germline CDR1 and CDR2: KGHSH and LQKENI.

The CDR3 sequence is CASSHPPPTGLRNEQFF. For the CDR3, the DNA is TGTGCCAGCAGCCATCCCCCCCCGACAGGTCTCCGAAATGAGCAGTTCTTC. The gene calls are TRBV4-2 and TRBJ2-1, with a weak D call TRBD1 (6 bases). Germline loops: CDR1 LGHNA, CDR2 YNFKEQ. The CDR3 length is 17 residues. V was cut by 3 bases and J by 7 bases, with 22 bases left in between.